The rows below give T cell receptor beta chains drawn from one sample of a study of cytomegalovirus exposure and HLA in healthy donors. Using immunoSEQ multiplex PCR, the repertoire was profiled, and TCRdb retains in-frame clones only, with some absent. Of under 150,000 clones listed, around 78% are singletons. The material sequenced was PBMCs. The receptors derive from a woman aged 35 to 49 in good health and CMV-seropositive. Each CDR3 is given with its conserved first and last residue. D genes are given only for firm matches. A row's size may be missing; if present it is once, few, many or a size class.

j_call clone_size v_call d_call cdr3_length cdr3_nt cdr3_aa
TRBJ2-1 - TRBV11-2 - 13 TGTGCCAGCAGCTTTTGGGCCAAAAATGAGCAGTTCTTC CASSFWAKNEQFF
TRBJ2-1 - TRBV5-1 - 14 TGCGCCAGCAGCTATGGGGGAGGAAACAATGAGCAGTTCTTC CASSYGGGNNEQFF
TRBJ2-3 - TRBV6-6 TRBD2 10 TGTGCCGGGGGGGAGGATACGCAGTATTTT CAGGEDTQYF
TRBJ1-1 - TRBV7-9 - 16 TGTGCCAGCAGCGCTCTGGCGGGCTTAGTGAACACTGAAGCTTTCTTT CASSALAGLVNTEAFF
TRBJ2-7 once TRBV28 TRBD1 16 TGTGCCAGCAGTTTAATCGGTCCGGACAGGGGTAACGAGCAGTACTTC CASSLIGPDRGNEQYF
TRBJ1-2 - TRBV19 - 16 TGTGCCAGTAAGGCCCTAGACACCAGGGGTGGCTATGGCTACACCTTC CASKALDTRGGYGYTF
TRBJ2-2 - TRBV25-1 - 13 TGTGCCAGCACGGGACACTACACCGGGGAGCTGTTTTTT CASTGHYTGELFF
TRBJ1-1 - TRBV27 TRBD1 12 TGTGCCAGCAAGACAGGGAGCACTGAAGCTTTCTTT CASKTGSTEAFF
TRBJ1-5 - TRBV27 - 11 TGTGCCAGCGGGGCAGATCAGCCCCAGCATTTT CASGADQPQHF
TRBJ1-5 - TRBV7-2 - 17 TGCGCCAGCAGCTATCGCCCCAGGGCCCTCAGCGATCAGCCCCAGCATTTT CASSYRPRALSDQPQHF
TRBJ2-7 - TRBV2 - 15 TGTGCCAGCAGGATACCACTCCGAGGAAGGTACGAGCAGTACTTC CASRIPLRGRYEQYF
TRBJ2-7 - TRBV11-3 - 14 TGTGCCAGCAGCTTAGACCAAAAGAGGAGCGAGCAGTACTTC CASSLDQKRSEQYF
TRBJ2-1 - TRBV4-2 TRBD2 15 TGTGCCAGCAGCCACGGACTAGCGGGAGAGCTTGAGCAGTTCTTC CASSHGLAGELEQFF
TRBJ1-2 - TRBV9 - 13 TGTGCCAGCAGCGCCGGGACTCCTTATGGCTACACCTTC CASSAGTPYGYTF
TRBJ2-2 few TRBV25-1 - 15 TGTGCCAGCAGGCGGGGAGACCGGGACACCGGGGAGCTGTTTTTT CASRRGDRDTGELFF
TRBJ2-3 few TRBV19 - 14 TGTGCCAGTAGTATTAGCAGGGCCGAGTCCACGCAGTATTTT CASSISRAESTQYF
TRBJ2-2 few TRBV5-1 TRBD1 16 TGCGCCAGCAGCGGGCCGGGACAGGGAATCAGCGGGGAGCTGTTTTTT CASSGPGQGISGELFF
TRBJ1-2 - TRBV5-6 - 14 TGTGCCAGCAGCTTAACAGGACCGAACTATGGCTACACCTTC CASSLTGPNYGYTF
TRBJ1-1 - TRBV19 - 12 TGTGCCAGTAGGGCAGGTGGCGCTGAAGCTTTCTTT CASRAGGAEAFF
TRBJ2-1 - TRBV9 TRBD2 15 TGTGCCAGCAGCCCCCCGGGACTAGGAGGCAATGAGCAGTTCTTC CASSPPGLGGNEQFF
TRBJ2-5 - TRBV29-1 TRBD2 12 TGCAGCGTTGCTAGCGGACAAGAGACCCAGTACTTC CSVASGQETQYF
TRBJ2-7 - TRBV7-8 TRBD2 15 TGTGCCAGCACCCCCCGGCGCGGGGGGGCCTACGAGCAGTACTTC CASTPRRGGAYEQYF
TRBJ2-1 - TRBV5-8 TRBD2 16 TGTGCCAGCAGCTCAAGACTAGCGGGAACTTACAATGAGCAGTTCTTC CASSSRLAGTYNEQFF
TRBJ2-1 - TRBV21-1 - 16 TGTGCCAGCAGCAAAGACGGCAGGGTAAGGAACAATGAGCAGTTCTTC CASSKDGRVRNNEQFF
TRBJ2-1 - TRBV4-1 TRBD2 17 TGCGCCAGCAGCCAAGGCCTCGCGGGAGTCGCCTACAATGAGCAGTTCTTC CASSQGLAGVAYNEQFF
TRBJ2-7 - TRBV2 TRBD1 17 TGTGCCAGCGGACTCCGGGACAGGAGCAAGGCCTTCCACGAGCAGTACTTC CASGLRDRSKAFHEQYF
TRBJ1-5 - TRBV7-8 TRBD1 16 TGTGCCAGCAGCTCCGGGACAGGGGTTAGCAATCAGCCCCAGCATTTT CASSSGTGVSNQPQHF
TRBJ2-7 - TRBV6-1 TRBD2 19 TGTGCCAGCAGTGATGAGGTAGCTAGCGGGAGAACTGTCTCCTACGAGCAGTACTTC CASSDEVASGRTVSYEQYF
TRBJ2-5 - TRBV19 - 16 TGTGCCAGTAGTGGGTTGACAGGGCGGGAGGTAGAGACCCAGTACTTC CASSGLTGREVETQYF
TRBJ1-3 - TRBV7-8 - 15 TGTGCCAGCAGCTTATTTTCAGACTCTGGAAACACCATATATTTT CASSLFSDSGNTIYF
TRBJ2-3 - TRBV2 - 14 TGTGCCAGCAGTACCAGACCTGGAGAGGATACGCAGTATTTT CASSTRPGEDTQYF
TRBJ2-3 - TRBV29-1 TRBD2 17 TGCAGCACTCGGGGACTAGCGGGAGGGCTCCCCGCAGATACGCAGTATTTT CSTRGLAGGLPADTQYF
TRBJ1-6 - TRBV7-9 - 13 TGTGCCAGCAGCAGGACAGATAATTCACCCCTCCACTTT CASSRTDNSPLHF
TRBJ2-3 - TRBV2 - 15 TGTGCCAGCACCAGACTTCCTACTAGCACAGATACGCAGTATTTT CASTRLPTSTDTQYF
TRBJ2-1 - TRBV10-3 TRBD1 14 TGTGCCATCCAAGGGACAGGGAACGAGAATGAGCAGTTCTTC CAIQGTGNENEQFF
TRBJ1-1 - TRBV2 - 14 TGTGCCAGCAGTGTAGGGGGAGAGGGCACTGAAGCTTTCTTT CASSVGGEGTEAFF
TRBJ2-5 few TRBV14 TRBD2 17 TGTGCCAGCAGCCTACTAGCGGGAGTTGGTGGCCAAGAGACCCAGTACTTC CASSLLAGVGGQETQYF
TRBJ2-3 - TRBV6-1 TRBD1 15 TGTGCCAGCAGTGAAGGACAGGGAATCACAGATACGCAGTATTTT CASSEGQGITDTQYF
TRBJ2-7 - TRBV4-1 TRBD1 18 TGCGCCAGCAGCCAAGTAGGGTTGGAGCGACAGGGCTCCTACGAGCAGTACTTC CASSQVGLERQGSYEQYF
TRBJ2-1 - TRBV29-1 - 17 TGCAGCGTTGAAGATCCTTTCCGCGACCAGGTTGGTTATCAGCAGTTCTTC CSVEDPFRDQVGYQQFF
TRBJ1-3 - TRBV19 - 15 TGTGCCAGTAGTATAGGGGGCCTCTCTGGAAACACCATATATTTT CASSIGGLSGNTIYF
TRBJ1-5 - TRBV5-8 TRBD1 15 TGTGCCAGCAGCTTCGACAGGGGAAGGAATCAGCCCCAGCATTTT CASSFDRGRNQPQHF
TRBJ1-3 - TRBV9 - 15 TGTGCCAGCGAAGAAGGAGGCAGCTCTGGAAACACCATATATTTT CASEEGGSSGNTIYF
TRBJ2-3 - TRBV6-1 TRBD2 14 TGTGCCAGCAGCCCCGGGGGGTACACAGATACGCAGTATTTT CASSPGGYTDTQYF
TRBJ2-1 - TRBV7-2 TRBD2 16 TGTGCCAGCAGCTTCCTACCGGCGGGGGGCTACAATGAGCAGTTCTTC CASSFLPAGGYNEQFF
TRBJ2-5 few TRBV5-1 - 13 TGCGCCAGCAGCGTGACAGGTCAAGAGACCCAGTACTTC CASSVTGQETQYF
TRBJ2-1 - TRBV5-1 TRBD2 15 TGCGCCAGCAGCTTGGAACTAGCGGGCTACAATGAGCAGTTCTTC CASSLELAGYNEQFF
TRBJ2-6 - TRBV19 TRBD1 19 TGTGCCAGTAGTCCCCTAACCGGGACAGGGGGCGGTGGGGCCAACGTCCTGACTTTC CASSPLTGTGGGGANVLTF
TRBJ2-7 - TRBV7-9 - 12 TGTTCCAGCAGCACGACAGCCTACGAGCAGTACTTC CSSSTTAYEQYF
TRBJ2-2 - TRBV9 - 15 TGTGCCAGCAGCGTAGCAGCGGTTAACACCGGGGAGCTGTTTTTT CASSVAAVNTGELFF
TRBJ1-5 - TRBV5-1 TRBD1 17 TGCGCCAGCAGCTTGGTGGGGACAGCTATTAGCAATCAGCCCCAGCATTTT CASSLVGTAISNQPQHF
TRBJ2-7 - TRBV11-2 - 14 TGTGCCAGCAGCTTTTCAGGGCCAATCTACGAGCAGTACTTC CASSFSGPIYEQYF
TRBJ2-5 - TRBV30 - 13 TGTGCCTGGAAGGACGGGGTGGGGGAGACCCAGTACTTC CAWKDGVGETQYF
TRBJ2-7 - TRBV28 TRBD1 13 TGTGCCAGTGCCGGGACAGGGGTAGACGAGCAGTACTTC CASAGTGVDEQYF
TRBJ1-4 - TRBV5-6 - 13 TGTGCCAGCAGCTTGGGAGTTACTGAAAAACTGTTTTTT CASSLGVTEKLFF
TRBJ1-1 - TRBV4-1 - 17 TGCGCCAGCAGCCAAGATTTCTTCGGGACAAGGAACACTGAAGCTTTCTTT CASSQDFFGTRNTEAFF
TRBJ2-7 - TRBV29-1 - 11 TGCAGCGTTGAGGGCCTCTTACAGCAGTACTTC CSVEGLLQQYF
TRBJ2-7 - TRBV5-1 - 12 TGCGCCAGCAGCTTGGACGGACTTTGGCAGTACTTC CASSLDGLWQYF